Listed here are 18 T cell receptor beta chains from one sample, sequenced in a study of blood T cell repertoires in COVID-19. Sequencing used immunoSEQ multiplex PCR; TCRdb keeps in-frame clones, though not all of them. The table lists about 83,000 clones, more than 75% of them singletons. Specimen: peripheral blood. The receptors come from an elderly woman with active or convalescent COVID-19.

V and J are TRBV2 and TRBJ2-5, with a possible D match to TRBD1 (6 bases). CDR1 and CDR2 from the germline V gene are SNHLY and FYNNEI. The CDR3 sequence is 14 residues long. The V gene lost 6 bases and the J gene lost 1 base, with 12 bases spanning the gap. The CDR3 region has the DNA TGTGCCAGCAGCACTCGGGACACCCAAGAGACCCAGTACTTC. Encoded protein: CASSTRDTQETQYF.

This clone was recorded only once. The chain recombines TRBV14 with TRBJ2-1; a possible D gene is TRBD2 (7 bases). The germline V and J ends were trimmed by 3 bases and 7 bases, with 13 bases remaining between them. The CDR3 runs 14 residues. Germline V gene data show CDR1 as SGHDN and CDR2 as FVKESK. The CDR3 region is CASSHRGAVNEQFF. The CDR3, as DNA: TGTGCCAGCAGCCACCGGGGGGCGGTGAATGAGCAGTTCTTC.

The V call is TRBV19, the J call TRBJ1-4, with TRBD1 matching over 9 bases. V lost 3 bases and J lost 7; bases outside the gene matches: 18. CDR1 and CDR2 (germline): LNHDA, SQIVND (reference sequence). The CDR3 is 19 amino acids. The CDR3: CASSMDAGTGLFTGEKLFF. DNA for the CDR3: TGTGCCAGTAGTATGGACGCCGGGACAGGGTTATTTACGGGTGAAAAACTGTTTTTT.

This clone was counted once. The chain carries TRBV28 and TRBJ1-4; D is uncertain. The germline V and J ends were trimmed by 7 bases and 0 bases, with 6 bases remaining between them. The CDR3 is 13 residues long. CDR1 and CDR2 from the germline V gene are MDHEN and SYDVKM. The CDR3 DNA follows: TGTGCCAGCATGAGAGCAACTAATGAAAAACTGTTTTTT. Amino acid sequence: CASMRATNEKLFF.

This clone appeared a few times. This chain uses TRBV5-6 with TRBJ1-6; the D is unclear. The CDR3 is 16 amino acids. V lost 3 bases to trimming and J lost 6 bases, with 16 bases between them. The germline CDR1 and CDR2 sequences are SGHDT and YYEEEE. CDR3 region: CASSSSGTLINSPLHF. Written as DNA, the CDR3 is TGTGCCAGCAGCTCATCAGGTACCCTAATTAATTCACCCCTCCACTTT.

This clone occurred a few times. The rearrangement links TRBV7-8 to TRBJ1-5; the D is unclear. CDR3 length: 14 amino acids. Germline CDR1 reads SGHVS; CDR2 reads FQNEAQ. Trimming removed 8 bases at V and 9 bases at J, with 20 bases between. CDR3 bases: TGTGCCAGCCGTGGGCAACATCCCAATGGGCCCCAGCATTTT. It yields the protein CASRGQHPNGPQHF.

The chain uses TRBV15 and TRBJ1-1; the D gene is possibly TRBD1 (5 bases). The CDR3 is 14 amino acids. The V gene's germline CDR1 is LNHNV and CDR2 YYDKDF (reference sequence). Trimming removed 9 bases from V and 2 bases from J, with 16 bases in between. CDR3 coding DNA: TGTGCCACAAGGCCGTGGGGCTCTAACACTGAAGCTTTCTTT. Residues: CATRPWGSNTEAFF.

This clone occurred once. The chain couples TRBV3-1 (or the pseudogene TRBV3-2) to TRBJ1-6, with D perhaps TRBD1 (5 bases). The germline gives CDR1 LGHDT, CDR2 YNNKEL (reference sequence). The germline V and J ends were trimmed by 10 bases and 0 bases, with 22 bases remaining between them. The CDR3 sequence is 18 residues long. CDR3 DNA sequence: TGTGCCACCCCGAGGCGACGGACATCTTGCTCCTATAATTCACCCCTCCACTTT. Residues: CATPRRRTSCSYNSPLHF.

CDR3 protein: CASSPTPGTGGVTYEQYF. CDR3 sequence (DNA): TGTGCCAGCAGCCCCACCCCGGGGACAGGCGGAGTGACCTACGAGCAGTACTTC. J is TRBJ2-7 and V is TRBV11-3; the match to TRBD1 covers 8 bases. V shed 5 bases and J 2 bases; nucleotides not matched to a gene: 17. CDR1 and CDR2 (germline): SGHNT, YENEEA. This CDR3 spans 18 amino acids. Filled out from reference TRBV11-3 and TRBJ2-7, the complete variable domain reads EAGVVQSPRYKIIEKKQPVAFWCNPISGHNTLYWYLQNLGQGPELLIRYENEEAVDDSQLPKDRFSAERLKGVDSTLKIQPAELGDSAVYLCASSPTPGTGGVTYEQYFGPGTRLTVT.

This chain connects TRBV5-6 to TRBJ1-3; no definite D call. Trimming stripped 4 bases from V and 4 bases from J, with 12 bases between. The germline CDR1 and CDR2 sequences are SGHDT and YYEEEE. This CDR3 comprises 14 residues. The CDR3 region is CASSPREAGNTIYF. The CDR3 DNA follows: TGTGCCAGCAGCCCACGGGAGGCCGGAAACACCATATATTTT. Full variable domain (remainder filled in from reference TRBV5-6 and TRBJ1-3): DAGVTQSPTHLIKTRGQQVTLRCSPKSGHDTVSWYQQALGQGPQFIFQYYEEEERQRGNFPDRFSGHQFPNYSSELNVNALLLGDSALYLCASSPREAGNTIYFGEGSWLTVV.

The V and J genes are TRBV6-2 or TRBV6-3 and TRBJ2-7, with a tentative D call TRBD1 (6 bases). The CDR3 consists of 15 residues. CDR1 and CDR2 (germline): MNHEY, SVGEGT. Trimming shortened V by 0 bases and J by 2 bases, and 11 bases separated the two germline ends. The CDR3 DNA follows: TGTGCCAGCAGTTACTCGGCAGGGGATCCCTACGAGCAGTACTTC. It encodes CASSYSAGDPYEQYF.

The CDR3 nucleotides are TGTGCCAGCAGGCCCCTAGCGGGGGGTACCGGGGAGCTGTTTTTT. Encoded protein: CASRPLAGGTGELFF. The chain employs TRBV6-5 and TRBJ2-2; 11 bases fit TRBD2. This CDR3 comprises 15 residues. Germline CDR1 MNHEY, CDR2 SVGAGI. With V trimmed by 6 bases and J by 5 bases, 5 bases remained unmatched.

This rearrangement joins TRBV5-1 to TRBJ2-5, with 9 bases aligning to TRBD2. V trimming: 3 bases; J trimming: 4 bases; junction bases outside the gene matches: 7. The CDR3 extends over 15 amino acids. Germline V gene data show CDR1 as SGHRS and CDR2 as YFSETQ. CDR3 loop: CASSSGGGAIETQYF. As DNA, the CDR3 is TGCGCCAGCAGCTCCGGCGGGGGGGCGATAGAGACCCAGTACTTC.

The chain employs TRBV15 and TRBJ2-6, with TRBD1 identical over 9 bases. Germline V gene data show CDR1 as LNHNV and CDR2 as YYDKDF (reference sequence). This CDR3 has 19 residues. After removal of 1 base from V and 3 bases from J, the junction contained 10 bases not matched to a gene. Written as DNA, the CDR3 is TGTGCCACCAGCAGAGCTGGGGGGGACAGGGTTTTTGGGGCCAACGTCCTGACTTTC. Translated: CATSRAGGDRVFGANVLTF. The full variable domain, its missing parts supplied by reference TRBV15 and TRBJ2-6, is DAMVIQNPRYQVTQFGKPVTLSCSQTLNHNVMYWYQQKSSQAPKLLFHYYDKDFNNEADTPDNFQSRRPNTSFCFLDIRSPGLGDTAMYLCATSRAGGDRVFGANVLTFGAGSRLTVL.

The genes are TRBV9 and TRBJ1-3, with TRBD1 as a possible D gene (6 bases). Trimming pared 3 bases from V and 0 bases from J, leaving 7 bases between. CDR3 size: 14 residues. CDR1 and CDR2 (germline): SGDLS, YYNGEE. The CDR3 protein is CASSGQVSGNTIYF. Written as DNA, the CDR3 is TGTGCCAGCAGCGGACAGGTCTCTGGAAACACCATATATTTT.

The V call is TRBV2, the J call TRBJ2-6; the match to TRBD2 covers 16 bases. The V segment lost 6 bases and the J segment 4 bases; nucleotides outside the gene matches: 6. Looked up from germline, CDR1 is SNHLY and CDR2 is FYNNEI. This CDR3 spans 18 amino acids. The DNA of the CDR3 is TGTGCCAGCAGGGGACTAGCGGGGGGGCCAGGAGGGGCCAACGTCCTGACTTTC. Translated: CASRGLAGGPGGANVLTF.

CDR3 sequence reads: CASRPGTGLYEQYF. DNA of the CDR3: TGTGCCAGCAGACCCGGGACAGGGTTGTACGAGCAGTACTTC. This rearrangement joins TRBV6-5 to TRBJ2-7; 9 bases match TRBD1. With V trimmed by 6 bases and J by 4 bases, 7 bases remained unmatched. CDR3 length equals 14 residues. The germline gives CDR1 MNHEY, CDR2 SVGAGI.

The chain uses TRBV11-2 and TRBJ2-3; TRBD2 matches 10 bases. Germline trimming cut 2 bases from V and 4 bases from J; bases unmatched to any gene: 3. This CDR3 comprises 15 residues. Germline CDR1 and CDR2: SGHAT and FQNNGV. DNA of the CDR3: TGTGCCAGCAGCTTACTAGCGGGGGAAGCAGATACGCAGTATTTT. Its protein product is CASSLLAGEADTQYF.